The TCR beta chain under discussion was sequenced for a study of beta chain features in type 1 diabetes. Study-wide background: Sorted cells numbering roughly 98,000,000 were examined across all samples. Findings and caveats of the study: Within patients, naive, central memory and Treg TCRB repertoires seemed more similar than within healthy donors. Shortening that was moderate but significant affected the TCRB CDR3s of Type 1 diabetes patients in all four CD4+ subsets.

The CDR3 extends over 14 amino acids. V shed 2 bases and J shed 4 bases, with 9 bases lying between them. In germline, CDR1 is KGHSH, CDR2 LQKENI. Investigators reverse transcribed all isolated RNA, so they sequenced expressed TCRB transcripts. This table comes from immunoSEQ multiplex PCR, and its TCRdb copy is limited to in-frame clones, with some not included. The sample has about 350,000 clones; less than 20% are singletons. This clone was found a few times. Antigen unknown. Sequenced: naive CD4+ T cells from blood. The sequence came from a woman aged 18 to 35 in good health. This chain joins TRBV18 and TRBJ1-5, with no clear D. The DNA for the CDR3 is TGTGCCAGCTCACCAATCAGGTCTAATCAGCCCCAGCATTTT. Protein: CASSPIRSNQPQHF.